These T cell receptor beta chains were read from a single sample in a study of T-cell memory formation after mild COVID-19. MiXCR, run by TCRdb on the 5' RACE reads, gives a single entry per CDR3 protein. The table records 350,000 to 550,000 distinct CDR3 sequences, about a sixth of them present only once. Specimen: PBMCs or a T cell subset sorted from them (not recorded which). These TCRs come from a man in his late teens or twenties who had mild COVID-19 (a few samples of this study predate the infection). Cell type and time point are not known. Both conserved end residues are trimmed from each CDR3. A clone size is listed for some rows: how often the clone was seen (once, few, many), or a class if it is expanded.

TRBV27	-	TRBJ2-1	ASSPSRARMSHEQF
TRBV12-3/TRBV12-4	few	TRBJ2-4	ASSVAGVAKNIQY
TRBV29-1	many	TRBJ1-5	SVEESGGNQPQH
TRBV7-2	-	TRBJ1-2	ASSLDAGFGYGYT
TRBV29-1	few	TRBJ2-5	SVGTGGDGTQY
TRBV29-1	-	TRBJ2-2	SGDRGNTGELF
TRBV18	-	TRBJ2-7	ASSPPGRGQGYEQY
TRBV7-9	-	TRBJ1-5	ASSGEGQPQH
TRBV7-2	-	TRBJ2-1	ASSPPPANEQF
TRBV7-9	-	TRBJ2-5	ASSFGTSGGTRQETQY
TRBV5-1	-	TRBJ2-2	ASSSVRGADFLSGELF
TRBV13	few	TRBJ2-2	ASSLAATGELF
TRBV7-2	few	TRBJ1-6	ASRRPGSYNSPLH
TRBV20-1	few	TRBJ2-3	SARDGGAWRGDTQY
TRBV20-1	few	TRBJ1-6	SAADRGPESPLH
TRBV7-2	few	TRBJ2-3	ASSFLSGGHAGTQY
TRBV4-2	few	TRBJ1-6	ASSPGGEALH
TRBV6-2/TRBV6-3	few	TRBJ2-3	ASSYAAWDTQY
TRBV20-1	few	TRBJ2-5	SAVRSGGVQETQY
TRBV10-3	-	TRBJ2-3	AIRGWGTDTQY
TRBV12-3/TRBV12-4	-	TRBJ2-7	ASRRTGGHEQY
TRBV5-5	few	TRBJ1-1	ASSSETGGYTEAF
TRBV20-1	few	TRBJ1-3	SAREGTGVNTIY
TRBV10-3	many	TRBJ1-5	AISEQRDQPQH
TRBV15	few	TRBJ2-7	ATSRSPGRGDEQY
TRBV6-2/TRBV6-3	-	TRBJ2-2	ASSFSRLVTGELF
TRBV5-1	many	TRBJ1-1	ASRLGGENTEAF
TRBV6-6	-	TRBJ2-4	ASSYSGRPAKNIQY
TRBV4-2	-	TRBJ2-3	ASSQDRWGVDTQY
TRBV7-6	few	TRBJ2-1	ASSLGRGGHEQF
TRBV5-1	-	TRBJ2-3	ASRSAPANTDTQY
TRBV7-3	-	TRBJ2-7	ASRQPGQGSYEQY
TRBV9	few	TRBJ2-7	ASSKGTGYEQY
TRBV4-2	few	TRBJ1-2	ASSQARWDRGRGDYGYT
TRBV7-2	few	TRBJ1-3	ASSSGTRAIY
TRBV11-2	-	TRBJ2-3	ASSLSGGADSRTDTQY